One sample yielded the 19 T cell receptor beta chains listed below, sequenced in a study of early T cells in non-severe SARS-CoV-2 infection. TCRdb passed the 5' RACE reads through MiXCR, listing each CDR3 protein once. This sample has tens of thousands of distinct CDR3 sequences, with approximately 11% found just once. Sequencing was carried out using whole blood. These receptors originate from an adult who was a healthcare worker with PCR-confirmed SARS-CoV-2 infection or an uninfected control (not recorded which).

The sample holds a few counts of this clonotype. The chain combines TRBV20-1 with TRBJ1-1; unclear D gene. CDR3 length equals 11 residues. Germline V gives CDR1 DFQATT, CDR2 SNEGSKA (reference sequence). V lost 7 bases and J lost 1, with 7 bases in between. The CDR3 loop reads CSGQENTEAFF. In DNA, the CDR3 is TGCAGTGGGCAGGAGAACACTGAAGCTTTCTTT.

The table lists this clonotype with a few counts. The chain carries TRBV5-4 and TRBJ2-2; D gene unclear. The germline CDR1 and CDR2 sequences are SGHNT and YYREEE (reference sequence). Trimming removed 6 bases from V and 1 base from J, with 10 bases in between. The CDR3 covers 14 residues. CDR3: CASTSDLNTGELFF. The CDR3 DNA is TGTGCCAGCACCTCTGATTTGAACACCGGGGAGCTGTTTTTT.

This clonotype appeared many times. This chain uses TRBV12-3 or TRBV12-4 with TRBJ1-2; D is unclear. This CDR3 comprises 13 residues. Trimming shortened V by 5 bases and J by 8 bases, and 15 bases separated the two germline ends. The CDR3: CASSEGMVVGYTF. In nucleotides, the CDR3 is TGTGCCAGCAGTGAAGGGATGGTTGTAGGCTACACCTTC.

This clonotype was seen ten or more times. This CDR3 is CSAPSAGADTEAFF. The CDR3 DNA sequence: TGCAGTGCTCCGTCGGCGGGGGCGGACACTGAAGCTTTCTTT. V gene TRBV20-1 combines with J gene TRBJ1-1, with D possibly matching TRBD1 (6 bases). V lost 5 bases, J lost 3 bases, and 16 bases lay in between. The germline gives CDR1 DFQATT, CDR2 SNEGSKA (reference sequence). CDR3 length equals 14 residues.

This clonotype has ten or more counts. This chain links TRBV20-1 with TRBJ1-2; 7 nucleotides align to TRBD1. CDR1 and CDR2 from the germline V gene are DFQATT and SNEGSKA (reference sequence). The CDR3 loop spans 13 amino acids. The ends lost 3 bases at V and 4 bases at J; junction bases unmatched: 5. The CDR3 loop is CSARYRGPYGYTF. CDR3 bases: TGCAGTGCTAGGTACAGGGGCCCCTATGGCTACACCTTC.

This chain uses TRBV9 with TRBJ2-1; 11 positions match TRBD1. The length of the CDR3 is 16 residues. Germline values: CDR1 SGDLS, CDR2 YYNGEE. Unmatched junction bases numbered 8, after V lost 4 bases and J lost 5 bases. DNA of the CDR3: TGTGCCAGCAGCACCAGAGCGGGACAGGGGGACAATGAGCAGTTCTTC. It yields the protein CASSTRAGQGDNEQFF.

Concerning this clonotype itself: This may be a read error, as it is one base from a much larger clone. This chain joins TRBV7-2 and TRBJ2-3, with D uncertain. The CDR3 runs 14 residues. The ends were cut back, 5 bases at V and 0 bases at J, with 9 bases in the middle. Germline V gene lookup returns CDR1 SGHTA and CDR2 FQGNSA. CDR3 bases: TGTACCAGCAGCGCCATGTATAGCACAGATACGCAGTATTTT. This sequence encodes CTSSAMYSTDTQYF.

J is TRBJ2-5 and V is TRBV9; D is undetermined. This CDR3 is 13 amino acids long. With 2 bases removed from V and 4 bases from J, the gap between germline ends came to 9 bases. Per the germline V gene, CDR1 is SGDLS and CDR2 is YYNGEE. CDR3 in amino acids: CASSVGGIETQYF. Here the CDR3 DNA reads TGTGCCAGCAGCGTGGGTGGTATAGAGACCCAGTACTTC.

Ten or more counts support this clonotype. The CDR3 nucleotides are TGTGCCAGCGGGGAAGGACAGGGGAGCAATCAGCCCCAGCATTTT. As protein: CASGEGQGSNQPQHF. This chain joins TRBV12-3 or TRBV12-4 and TRBJ1-5; 9 nucleotides align to TRBD1. The CDR3 loop spans 15 amino acids. After removal of 8 bases from V and 1 base from J, the junction contained 6 bases not matched to a gene.

This CDR3 reads CASSQERSAGVYTQYF. Here the CDR3 DNA reads TGTGCCAGCAGCCAAGAGCGTTCGGCGGGAGTGTATACGCAGTATTTT. This chain connects TRBV4-2 to TRBJ2-3, with TRBD2 matching 7 bases. The CDR3 has 16 residues. The germline gives CDR1 LGHNA, CDR2 YNFKEQ. The V and J ends lost 0 bases and 7 bases, in that order; junction bases with no gene match: 10.

The table lists this clonotype with a few counts. The gene calls are TRBV12-3 or TRBV12-4 and TRBJ1-3; D gene unclear. V lost 4 bases, J lost 5 bases, and 6 bases lay in between. The CDR3 contains 12 residues. The CDR3: CASSSSRNTIYF. The CDR3 coding sequence is TGTGCCAGCAGTTCCTCGAGAAACACCATATATTTT.

CDR3 region: CSARDGGRSEETQYF. The CDR3 bases are TGCAGTGCTAGAGATGGAGGACGCTCGGAGGAGACCCAGTACTTC. The genes are TRBV20-1 and TRBJ2-5; D possibly corresponds to TRBD2 (5 bases). The germline gives CDR1 DFQATT, CDR2 SNEGSKA (reference sequence). The germline V and J ends were trimmed by 0 bases and 5 bases, with 16 bases remaining between them. The length of the CDR3 is 15 residues.

This clonotype was detected only a few times. The rearrangement uses TRBV7-9 and TRBJ2-5; perhaps TRBD1 as D (5 bases). The germline V and J ends were trimmed by 1 base and 5 bases, with 11 bases remaining between them. Germline CDR1 reads SEHNR; CDR2 reads FQNEAQ (reference sequence). This CDR3 has 14 amino acids. The CDR3 DNA is TGTGCCAGCAGCTTAGAGACAGCCCGTGAGACCCAGTACTTC. It specifies CASSLETARETQYF.

This chain connects TRBV10-3 to TRBJ2-5; D gene unclear. From germline, CDR1 is ENHRY and CDR2 SYGVKD. The CDR3 loop spans 11 amino acids. Trimming took off 6 bases at V and 3 bases at J, with 5 bases between the two ends. Written as DNA, the CDR3 is TGTGCCATCAGGGATAAAGAGACCCAGTACTTC. It yields the protein CAIRDKETQYF.

This chain uses TRBV5-1 with TRBJ1-1; TRBD1 is a possible D gene (5 bases). The CDR3 sequence is 13 residues long. The V end was cut by 4 bases, the J end by 2 bases, with 9 bases between. Germline CDR1 and CDR2: SGHRS and YFSETQ. The CDR3 sequence: CASSPDSNTEAFF. The CDR3 DNA reads TGCGCCAGCAGCCCAGACAGCAACACTGAAGCTTTCTTT.

This clonotype was counted only a few times. The chain employs TRBV24-1 and TRBJ2-1; 14 nucleotides agree with TRBD2. Trimming at V came to 4 bases and at J to 8 bases, leaving 3 bases not matched to a gene. In germline, CDR1 is KGHDR, CDR2 SFDVKD. The CDR3 is made up of 15 amino acids. CDR3 protein: CATSDLGLAGDEQFF. CDR3 coding DNA: TGTGCCACCAGTGACTTGGGACTAGCGGGAGATGAGCAGTTCTTC.

This rearrangement joins TRBV9 to TRBJ2-7, with 7 bases that match TRBD2. Looked up from germline, CDR1 is SGDLS and CDR2 is YYNGEE. The CDR3 runs to 15 residues. V was pared by 4 bases and J by 4 bases, with 11 bases of the junction left unmatched. The CDR3 DNA reads TGTGCCAGCAGCCCCAGACTAGCAGCCTCGTACGAGCAGTACTTC. Protein product: CASSPRLAASYEQYF.

This clonotype was detected only a few times. The chain links TRBV6-2 or TRBV6-3 to TRBJ1-5, with D uncertain. The CDR3 is 11 amino acids. Trimming removed 8 bases at V and 5 bases at J, with 7 bases between. Germline V gene data show CDR1 as MNHEY and CDR2 as SVGEGT. CDR3 DNA sequence: TGTGCCAGCGGACGAGATCAGCCCCAGCATTTT. It specifies CASGRDQPQHF.

This chain joins TRBV11-2 and TRBJ2-7; no clear D. The germline V and J ends were trimmed by 0 bases and 4 bases, with 13 bases remaining between them. The CDR3 contains 15 residues. Germline loops: CDR1 SGHAT, CDR2 FQNNGV. CDR3 DNA sequence: TGTGCCAGCAGCTTAGAATGGAACAAGCAGTACGAGCAGTACTTC. Amino acids: CASSLEWNKQYEQYF.